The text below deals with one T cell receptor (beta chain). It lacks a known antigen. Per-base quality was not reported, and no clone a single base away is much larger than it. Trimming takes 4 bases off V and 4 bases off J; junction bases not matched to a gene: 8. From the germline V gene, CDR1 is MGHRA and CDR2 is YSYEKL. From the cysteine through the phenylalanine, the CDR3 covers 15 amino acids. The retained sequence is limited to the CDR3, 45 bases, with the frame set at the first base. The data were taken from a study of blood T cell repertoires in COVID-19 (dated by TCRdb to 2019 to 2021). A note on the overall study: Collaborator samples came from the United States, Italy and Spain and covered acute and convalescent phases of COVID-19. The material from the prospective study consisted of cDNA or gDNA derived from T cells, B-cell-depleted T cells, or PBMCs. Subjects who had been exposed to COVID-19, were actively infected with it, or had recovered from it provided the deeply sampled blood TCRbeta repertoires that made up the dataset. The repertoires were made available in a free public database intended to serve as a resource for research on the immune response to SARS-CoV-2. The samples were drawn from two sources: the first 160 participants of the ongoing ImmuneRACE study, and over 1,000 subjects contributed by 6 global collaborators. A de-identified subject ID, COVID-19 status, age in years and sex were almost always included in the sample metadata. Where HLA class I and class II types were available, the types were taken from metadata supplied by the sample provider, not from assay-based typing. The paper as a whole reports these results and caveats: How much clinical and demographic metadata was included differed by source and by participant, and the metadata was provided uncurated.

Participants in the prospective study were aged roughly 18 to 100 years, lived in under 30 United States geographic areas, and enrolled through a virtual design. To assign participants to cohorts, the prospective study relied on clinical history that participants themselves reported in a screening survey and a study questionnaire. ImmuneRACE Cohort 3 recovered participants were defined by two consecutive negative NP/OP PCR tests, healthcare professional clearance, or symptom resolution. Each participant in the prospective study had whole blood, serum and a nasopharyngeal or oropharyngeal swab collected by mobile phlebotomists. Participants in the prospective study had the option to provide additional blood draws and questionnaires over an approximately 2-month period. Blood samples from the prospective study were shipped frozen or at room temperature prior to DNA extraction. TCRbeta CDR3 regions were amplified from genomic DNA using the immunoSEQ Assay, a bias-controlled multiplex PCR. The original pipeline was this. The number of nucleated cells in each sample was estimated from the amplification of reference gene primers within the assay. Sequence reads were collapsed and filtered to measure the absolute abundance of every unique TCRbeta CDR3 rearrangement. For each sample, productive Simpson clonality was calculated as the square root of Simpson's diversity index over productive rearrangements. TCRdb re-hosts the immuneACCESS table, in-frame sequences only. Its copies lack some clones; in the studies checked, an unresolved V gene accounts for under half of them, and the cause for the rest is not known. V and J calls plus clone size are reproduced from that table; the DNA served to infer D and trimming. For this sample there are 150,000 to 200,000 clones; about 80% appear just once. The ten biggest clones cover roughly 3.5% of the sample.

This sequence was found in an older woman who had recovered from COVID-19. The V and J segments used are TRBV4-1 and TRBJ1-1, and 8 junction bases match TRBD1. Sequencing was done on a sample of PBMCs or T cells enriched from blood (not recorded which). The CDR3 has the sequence CASSLHAGGSTEAFF. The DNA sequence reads TGCGCCAGCAGCCTACATGCAGGGGGCTCCACTGAAGCTTTCTTT.